This T cell receptor beta chain was retrieved from a study of beta chain features in type 1 diabetes. As concerns this clone: The target antigen is unknown.

TCRB transcripts that were expressed got sequenced, as all of the isolated RNA had been reverse transcribed. This table comes from immunoSEQ multiplex PCR, and its TCRdb copy is limited to in-frame clones, with some not included. The table records roughly 150,000 clones, approximately 9.9% of them present only once. Trimming took 6 bases from V and 0 from J, leaving 12 bases between them. This CDR3 has 15 residues. Germline CDR1 is MNHNY and CDR2 is SVGAGI (reference sequence). Study-level results: The similarity of naive, central memory and Treg TCRB repertoires appeared greater among patients than among healthy donors. Cells expressing TCR highly could be over-represented by cDNA sequencing. All four CD4+ subsets of Type 1 diabetes patients contained TCRB CDR3s that were moderately but significantly shorter.

The sequencing input was central memory CD4+ T cells from blood. This sequence was found in a woman aged 18-29 years in good health. This chain connects TRBV6-6 to TRBJ1-3; perhaps TRBD1 as D (6 bases). The CDR3 region has the DNA TGTGCCAGCAGGGGGGCAGGAGGCTCTGGAAACACCATATATTTT. Translation gives CASRGAGGSGNTIYF.